This TCR beta chain comes out of a study of cytomegalovirus exposure and HLA in healthy donors. The CDR3 is made up of 15 amino acids. A remark on this clone: What it binds is not known.

Study results and caveats: Through in vitro validation, a few CMV-associated chains were shown to be specific for CMV antigens. Further analysis, carried out later, found HLA-associated TCR beta chains more clonally expanded than equally common other chains.

60 Vbeta and 13 Jbeta primers were used in PCR. TCRdb's copy holds only in-frame clones and misses some; the assay was immunoSEQ multiplex PCR. The sample shows around 130,000 clones, 65% to 90% of them seen only once. Sequencing was done on a sample of PBMCs. The sequence was obtained from a man in his fifties in good health and CMV-seronegative. The genes are TRBV21-1 and TRBJ2-7; the tabulated D call, TRBD1, remains unverified against the DNA. TRBV21-1 has pseudogene status. Here the CDR3 reads CASSKPRDRETQQYF. In DNA form, the CDR3 reads TGTGCCAGCAGCAAACCCCGGGACAGGGAGACTCAGCAGTACTTC.